A single sample is the source of the 14 T cell receptor beta chains below, sequenced in a study of blood T cell repertoires in COVID-19. Method: immunoSEQ multiplex PCR; TCRdb's copy keeps in-frame clones and lacks some. The sample includes approximately 250,000 clones, roughly 88% seen only once; the top ten take approximately 2%. The source material was peripheral blood. The receptor source for this set is a man aged 25 to 40 who had recovered from COVID-19.

This rearrangement joins TRBV27 to TRBJ2-7; TRBD2 agrees at 9 bases. With 10 bases clipped from V and 1 base from J, the junction kept 5 bases outside the gene matches. Germline CDR1 is MNHEY and CDR2 is SMNVEV (reference sequence). CDR3 size: 13 residues. CDR3 bases: TGTGCCACCAAGCGGGGGGCGTCCTACGAGCAGTACTTC. It encodes CATKRGASYEQYF.

The CDR3: CASSLDATYEQYF. The CDR3 DNA sequence: TGTGCCAGCAGTTTAGATGCGACCTACGAGCAGTACTTC. The chain employs TRBV6-5 and TRBJ2-7; unclear D gene. Germline V gene sequence: CDR1 MNHEY, CDR2 SVGAGI. CDR3 length: 13 amino acids. Trimming shortened V by 4 bases and J by 2 bases, and 9 bases separated the two germline ends.

This chain links TRBV18 with TRBJ1-4, with a possible D match to TRBD1 (6 bases). Germline assignment: CDR1 KGHSH and CDR2 LQKENI. Trimming removed 3 bases from V and 7 bases from J, with 15 bases in between. The CDR3 sequence is 15 residues long. CDR3 sequence (DNA): TGTGCCAGCTCACCCCCCGGACAGCGGGGTGAAAAACTGTTTTTT. It is translated as CASSPPGQRGEKLFF.

The chain links TRBV29-1 to TRBJ2-7, with 11 positions matching TRBD1. The junction had 11 bases not matched to a gene; V was cut back by 2 bases and J by 2 bases. Germline values: CDR1 SQVTM, CDR2 ANQGSEA. This CDR3 region has 17 residues. The CDR3: CSVERRGQGVGAYEQYF. CDR3 in DNA: TGCAGCGTTGAAAGGCGGGGACAGGGGGTAGGGGCCTACGAGCAGTACTTC.

This chain connects TRBV7-8 to TRBJ2-7, with 7 bases lining up with TRBD1. CDR1 is SGHVS, CDR2 FQNEAQ, per germline. The CDR3 runs to 12 residues. Unmatched junction bases numbered 5, after V lost 5 bases and J lost 7 bases. The CDR3: CASSRDRGEQYF. DNA for the CDR3: TGTGCCAGCAGCCGGGACAGAGGTGAGCAGTACTTC.

Of note for this clone: A read error may be the cause here, since a much bigger clone is one base away. The rearrangement joins TRBV14 to TRBJ1-4; D gene ambiguous. The CDR3 length is 12 residues. V lost 1 base and J 6 bases, leaving 3 bases between the germline ends. CDR1 and CDR2 (germline): SGHDN, FVKESK. CDR3 loop: CASSQGDEKLFF. The CDR3 nucleotides are TGTGCCAGCAGCCAAGGCGATGAAAAACTGTTTTTT.

V is TRBV6-5 and J is TRBJ1-1; D might be TRBD1 (5 bases). V lost 2 bases and J 5 bases, leaving 12 bases between the germline ends. The CDR3 contains 14 residues. The germline gives CDR1 MNHEY, CDR2 SVGAGI. The CDR3 bases are TGTGCCAGCAGTTACGGGGCCGTGCGAACTGAAGCTTTCTTT. Its translation: CASSYGAVRTEAFF.

This clone came up once. The J gene is TRBJ2-1, the V gene TRBV24-1, with D tentatively TRBD2 (7 bases). Germline V gene sequence: CDR1 KGHDR, CDR2 SFDVKD. The CDR3 consists of 17 residues. Trimming removed 4 bases from V and 4 bases from J, with 19 bases in between. The CDR3 DNA reads as TGTGCCACCAGTGACCCCCTACGCGGGGGCCCGTACAATGAGCAGTTCTTC. Translated: CATSDPLRGGPYNEQFF.

The chain uses TRBV11-2 and TRBJ2-3; 10 bases agree with TRBD2. Looked up from germline, CDR1 is SGHAT and CDR2 is FQNNGV. Trimming removed 1 base from V and 1 base from J; junction bases left unmatched: 2. The CDR3 is 16 amino acids. The CDR3 protein is CASSLVGLAGTDTQYF. The CDR3 nucleotides are TGTGCCAGCAGCTTAGTTGGACTAGCGGGCACAGATACGCAGTATTTT.

The chain couples TRBV10-1 to TRBJ1-1; perhaps TRBD1 as D (6 bases). Germline values: CDR1 WNHNN, CDR2 SYGVQD (reference sequence). CDR3 length: 16 residues. Trimming cost V 4 bases and J 6 bases, with 21 bases left between them. The CDR3 reads CASSAGWGGRGAEAFF. CDR3 DNA sequence: TGCGCCAGCAGTGCGGGATGGGGGGGGCGAGGAGCTGAAGCTTTCTTT.

This clone appeared once. The chain links TRBV6-5 to TRBJ1-2, with D possibly being TRBD1 (5 bases). Germline lookup yields CDR1 MNHEY and CDR2 SVGAGI. Trimming removed 0 bases at V and 2 bases at J, with 10 bases between. CDR3 length equals 15 residues. The CDR3 bases are TGTGCCAGCAGTTACTCCACCAGGGTGAACTATGGCTACACCTTC. It yields the protein CASSYSTRVNYGYTF.

This clone has only a few counts. This rearrangement joins TRBV7-9 to TRBJ2-2; TRBD2 is a possible D gene (7 bases). CDR3 length: 14 amino acids. Germline V CDR1 and CDR2: SEHNR, FQNEAQ (reference sequence). Trimming pared 4 bases from V and 6 bases from J, leaving 12 bases between. The CDR3 DNA reads TGTGCCAGCAGCTCCCTAGGGGGGGCCGGGGAGCTGTTTTTT. It specifies CASSSLGGAGELFF.

The genes are TRBV27 and TRBJ1-1; no definite D call. The CDR3 loop spans 13 amino acids. Trimming pared 6 bases from V and 3 bases from J, leaving 11 bases between. Germline loops: CDR1 MNHEY, CDR2 SMNVEV (reference sequence). CDR3 loop: CASSPLPDTEAFF. The CDR3, as DNA: TGTGCCAGCAGCCCTCTTCCGGACACTGAAGCTTTCTTT.

This clone was observed a single time. This sequence joins TRBV18 and TRBJ1-2; the match to TRBD1 covers 9 bases. Germline V gene sequence: CDR1 KGHSH, CDR2 LQKENI. The CDR3 loop spans 14 amino acids. The J segment lost 4 bases and the V segment lost 4 bases, leaving 4 bases of the junction unmatched. Here the CDR3 DNA reads TGTGCCAGCTCACGGGAGGGACAGGGCTATGGCTACACCTTC. Protein sequence: CASSREGQGYGYTF.